Sequencing of this T cell receptor beta chain was carried out in a study of beta chain features in type 1 diabetes. Across the whole study: Patients were similar to healthy donors in age and gender (as well as in cell yields).

Only a few counts were recorded for this clone. Its specificity is unknown. From germline, CDR1 is SGHTA and CDR2 FQGNSA. This CDR3 region has 13 residues. V gave up 0 bases and J gave up 3 bases, with 4 bases separating them. Expressed TCRB transcripts got sequenced, as all isolated RNA was reverse transcribed. Repertoires were generated with immunoSEQ multiplex PCR, while TCRdb's copy carries only in-frame clones and drops some. The repertoire has under 400,000 clones, roughly 21% of them found once; the top ten carry around 0.04%. The study, taken as a whole, reports: More deletions and fewer insertions at VDJ junctions were seen in type 1 diabetes patients. Patients' naive, central memory and regulatory TCRB repertoires appeared more alike than those of healthy donors.

Sorting with CD45RO/CCR7/CD25/CD127/CD95/CD27 yielded naive, central memory, regulatory and stem-like memory CD4+ cells. The receptor comes from a woman aged 18-29 years in good health. V is TRBV7-2 and J is TRBJ2-3, with unresolved D. The sequencing sample was made of naive CD4+ T cells from blood. The chain's CDR3 is CASSLARTDTQYF. CDR3 nucleotides: TGTGCCAGCAGCTTAGCGAGGACAGATACGCAGTATTTT.